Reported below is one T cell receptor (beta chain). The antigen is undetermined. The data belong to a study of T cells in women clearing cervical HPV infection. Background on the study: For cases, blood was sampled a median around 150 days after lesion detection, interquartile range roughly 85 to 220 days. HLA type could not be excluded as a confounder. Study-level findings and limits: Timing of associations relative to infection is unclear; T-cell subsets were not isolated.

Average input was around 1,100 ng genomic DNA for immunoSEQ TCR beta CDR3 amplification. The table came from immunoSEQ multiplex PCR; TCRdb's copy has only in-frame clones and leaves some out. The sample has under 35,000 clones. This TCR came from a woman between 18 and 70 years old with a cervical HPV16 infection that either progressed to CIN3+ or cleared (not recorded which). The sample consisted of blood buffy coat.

The CDR3 DNA, read in part, is TGTGCCAGCAGCACAGGGGTGGAGAGGAGCAATGAG. Translation gives CASSTGVERSNE. The whole CDR3 is CASSTGVERSNEQFF. The rearrangement uses TRBV11-3 and TRBJ2-1, with 7 nucleotides matching TRBD1. The read comes to an end 3 residues before the CDR3 does, leaving the germline J gene to fill in the end. Germline trimming cut 5 bases from V and 6 bases from J; bases unmatched to any gene: 10. Per the germline V gene, CDR1 is SGHNT and CDR2 is YENEEA. This CDR3 spans 15 amino acids.